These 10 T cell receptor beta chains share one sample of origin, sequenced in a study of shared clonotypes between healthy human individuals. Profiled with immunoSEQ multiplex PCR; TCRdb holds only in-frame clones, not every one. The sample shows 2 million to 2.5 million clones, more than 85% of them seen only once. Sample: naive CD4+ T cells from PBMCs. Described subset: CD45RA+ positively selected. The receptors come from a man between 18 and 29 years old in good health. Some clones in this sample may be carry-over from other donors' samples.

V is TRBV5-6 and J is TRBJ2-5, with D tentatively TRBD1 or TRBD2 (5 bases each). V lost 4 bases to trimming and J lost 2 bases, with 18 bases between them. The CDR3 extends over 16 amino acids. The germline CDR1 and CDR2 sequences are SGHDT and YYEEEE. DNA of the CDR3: TGTGCCAGCAGCCGATACGGGACGGCTACTCAAGAGACCCAGTACTTC. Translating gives CASSRYGTATQETQYF.

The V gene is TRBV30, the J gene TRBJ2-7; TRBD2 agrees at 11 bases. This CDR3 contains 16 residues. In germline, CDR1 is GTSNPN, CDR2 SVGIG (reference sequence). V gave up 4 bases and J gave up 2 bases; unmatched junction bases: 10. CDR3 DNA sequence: TGTGCCTGGACCCGCCGACTAGCGGGATTAACCTACGAGCAGTACTTC. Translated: CAWTRRLAGLTYEQYF.

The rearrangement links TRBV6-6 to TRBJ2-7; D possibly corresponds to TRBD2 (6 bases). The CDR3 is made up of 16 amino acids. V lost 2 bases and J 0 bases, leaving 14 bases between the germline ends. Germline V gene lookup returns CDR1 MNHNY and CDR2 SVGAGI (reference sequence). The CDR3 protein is CASSYLARDSSYEQYF. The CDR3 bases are TGTGCCAGCAGTTACCTAGCGCGAGATTCCTCCTACGAGCAGTACTTC.

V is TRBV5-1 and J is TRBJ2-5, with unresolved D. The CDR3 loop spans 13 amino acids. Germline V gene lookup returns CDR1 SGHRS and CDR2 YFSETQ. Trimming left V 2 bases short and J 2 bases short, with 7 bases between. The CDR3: CASSLSEQETQYF. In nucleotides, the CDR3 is TGCGCCAGCAGCTTATCAGAACAAGAGACCCAGTACTTC.

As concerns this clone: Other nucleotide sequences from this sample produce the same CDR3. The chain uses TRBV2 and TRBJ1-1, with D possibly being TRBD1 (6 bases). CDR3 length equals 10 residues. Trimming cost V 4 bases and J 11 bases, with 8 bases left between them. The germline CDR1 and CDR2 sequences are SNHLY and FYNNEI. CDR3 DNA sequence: TGTGCCAGCAGTGGACAGGAGGCTTTCTTT. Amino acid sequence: CASSGQEAFF.

Here the CDR3 DNA reads TGTGCCAGCAGCCGAAACAGGGACACCTACGAGCAGTACTTC. It is translated as CASSRNRDTYEQYF. The chain links TRBV9 to TRBJ2-7; tentatively, D is TRBD1 (6 bases). The germline CDR1 and CDR2 sequences are SGDLS and YYNGEE. The length of the CDR3 is 14 residues. Trimming stripped 4 bases from V and 2 bases from J, with 13 bases between.

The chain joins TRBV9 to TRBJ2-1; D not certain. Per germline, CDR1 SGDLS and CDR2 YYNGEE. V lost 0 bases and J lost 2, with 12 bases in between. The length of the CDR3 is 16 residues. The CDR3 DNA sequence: TGTGCCAGCAGCGTAGAGGGTGGTGGGACCTACAATGAGCAGTTCTTC. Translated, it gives CASSVEGGGTYNEQFF. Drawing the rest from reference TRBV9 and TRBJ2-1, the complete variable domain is DSGVTQTPKHLITATGQRVTLRCSPRSGDLSVYWYQQSLDQGLQFLIQYYNGEERAKGNILERFSAQQFPDLHSELNLSSLELGDSALYFCASSVEGGGTYNEQFFGPGTRLTVL.

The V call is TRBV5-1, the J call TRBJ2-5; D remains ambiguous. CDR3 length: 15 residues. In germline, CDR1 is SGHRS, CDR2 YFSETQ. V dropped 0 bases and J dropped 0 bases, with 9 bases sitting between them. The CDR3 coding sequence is TGCGCCAGCAGCTTGGGCCATGAGTACCAAGAGACCCAGTACTTC. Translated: CASSLGHEYQETQYF.

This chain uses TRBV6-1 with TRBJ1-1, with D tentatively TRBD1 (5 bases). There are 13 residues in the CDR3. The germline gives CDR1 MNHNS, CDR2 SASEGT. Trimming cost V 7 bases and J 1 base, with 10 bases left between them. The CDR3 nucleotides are TGTGCCAGCACCCCCGACAGGAACACTGAAGCTTTCTTT. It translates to CASTPDRNTEAFF.

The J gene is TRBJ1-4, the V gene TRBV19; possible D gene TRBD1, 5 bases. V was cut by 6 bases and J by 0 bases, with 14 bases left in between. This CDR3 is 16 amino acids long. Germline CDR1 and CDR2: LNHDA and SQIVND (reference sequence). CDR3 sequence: CASSQWQGTTNEKLFF. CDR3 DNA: TGTGCCAGTAGCCAATGGCAGGGAACAACTAATGAAAAACTGTTTTTT.